One sample yielded the 13 T cell receptor beta chains listed below, sequenced in a study of T cell repertoires in cytomegalovirus infection. TCRdb re-derived calls from the reads in MiXCR, one entry per CDR3 protein. The sample has 150,000 to 200,000 distinct CDR3 sequences; roughly a fifth are singletons. The sequenced sample consisted of PBMCs. The receptors stem from a human donor in good health (CMV status not recorded). Some clones in this sample may be carry-over from other donors' samples.

This chain uses TRBV7-4 with TRBJ2-7, with 7 bases aligning to TRBD1. The CDR3 spans 14 residues. Trimming cost V 4 bases and J 2 bases; bases outside gene matches: 5. CDR1 is SGHVT and CDR2 is SQSDAQ in the germline V gene. CDR3 amino acids: CASSSDREAYEQYF. CDR3 bases: TGTGCCAGCAGCTCAGACAGGGAAGCCTACGAGCAGTACTTC.

The chain employs TRBV9 and TRBJ2-1, with 12 nucleotides matching TRBD2. CDR3 size: 16 residues. V was pared by 2 bases and J by 1 base, with 1 base of the junction left unmatched. The germline gives CDR1 SGDLS, CDR2 YYNGEE. This CDR3 reads CASSVGTSGSYNEQFF. CDR3 sequence (DNA): TGTGCCAGCAGCGTTGGGACTAGCGGGTCCTACAATGAGCAGTTCTTC.

The J gene is TRBJ1-4, the V gene TRBV14, with D perhaps TRBD1 (5 bases). The CDR3 spans 14 residues. Germline V gene sequence: CDR1 SGHDN, CDR2 FVKESK. The V and J ends lost 1 base and 7 bases respectively, with 10 bases between them. The CDR3 region has the DNA TGTGCCAGCAGCCAAGTTGGGGCGGGTGAAAAACTGTTTTTT. This codes for CASSQVGAGEKLFF.

This clonotype appeared many times. This chain links TRBV7-2 with TRBJ1-1; D remains ambiguous. CDR1 and CDR2 (germline): SGHTA, FQGNSA. The CDR3 runs to 14 residues. Trimming took off 0 bases at V and 1 base at J, with 6 bases between the two ends. This CDR3 is CASSLAGSNTEAFF. The CDR3 DNA is TGTGCCAGCAGCTTAGCGGGCTCGAACACTGAAGCTTTCTTT.

This clonotype was recorded many times. CDR3 coding DNA: TGTGCCAGCAGACCCTCTAGCGGACCCTACAATGAGCAGTTCTTC. Translated: CASRPSSGPYNEQFF. The chain carries TRBV28 and TRBJ2-1, with 7 positions matching TRBD2. The ends lost 6 bases at V and 2 bases at J; junction bases unmatched: 7. This CDR3 has 15 residues. The germline CDR1 and CDR2 sequences are MDHEN and SYDVKM. The full variable domain, its missing parts supplied by reference TRBV28 and TRBJ2-1, is DVKVTQSSRYLVKRTGEKVFLECVQDMDHENMFWYRQDPGLGLRLIYFSYDVKMKEKGDIPEGYSVSREKKERFSLILESASTNQTSMYLCASRPSSGPYNEQFFGPGTRLTVL.

The V call is TRBV7-3, the J call TRBJ2-3; D perhaps matches TRBD1 (5 bases). CDR1 SGHTA and CDR2 FQGTGA come from the germline V gene. CDR3 size: 15 residues. Trimming cost V 3 bases and J 5 bases, with 15 bases left between them. The CDR3 region is CASSLGLATVDTQYF. CDR3 sequence (DNA): TGTGCCAGCAGCTTGGGGCTCGCTACGGTAGATACGCAGTATTTT.

This chain connects TRBV19 to TRBJ1-2; TRBD1 agrees at 8 bases. With V trimmed by 3 bases and J by 4 bases, 10 bases remained unmatched. Germline CDR1 reads LNHDA; CDR2 reads SQIVND (reference sequence). This CDR3 is built from 16 residues. CDR3 coding DNA: TGTGCCAGTAGTATCCAGGGGGCACGGAAGAGCTATGGCTACACCTTC. This translates into CASSIQGARKSYGYTF. Full variable domain (rest looked up from reference TRBV19 and TRBJ1-2): DGGITQSPKYLFRKEGQNVTLSCEQNLNHDAMYWYRQDPGQGLRLIYYSQIVNDFQKGDIAEGYSVSREKKESFPLTVTSAQKNPTAFYLCASSIQGARKSYGYTFGSGTRLTVV.

V is TRBV6-6 and J is TRBJ1-5; the D gene is possibly TRBD1 (6 bases). With 8 bases removed from V and 7 bases from J, the gap between germline ends came to 15 bases. Looked up from germline, CDR1 is MNHNY and CDR2 is SVGAGI (reference sequence). CDR3 size: 13 residues. The CDR3 DNA is TGTGCCAGCTTCCTAGGGGGTCACCAGCCCCAGCATTTT. Its protein is CASFLGGHQPQHF.

This clonotype has just one count. This could be a read error, since a much larger clone is one nucleotide away. The J gene is TRBJ2-2, the V gene TRBV25-1; 9 bases match TRBD2. Germline CDR1 reads MGHDK; CDR2 reads SYGVNS. The CDR3 sequence is 17 residues long. Germline trimming cut 7 bases from V and 5 bases from J; bases unmatched to any gene: 14. CDR3 in DNA: TGTGCCAGCACCCCTCCCGCGGGAGGGCCCAAGACCGGGGAGCTGTTTTTT. The encoded protein is CASTPPAGGPKTGELFF.

A note on this clonotype: An end of the junction differs from the germline gene, which may be a read error. This chain connects TRBV13 to TRBJ1-4; the D gene is possibly TRBD1 (5 bases). The CDR3 loop spans 16 amino acids. CDR1 and CDR2 (germline): PRHDT, FYEKMQ (reference sequence). The CDR3: CASSLGRNPTNEKLFF. The CDR3 nucleotides are TGCGCCAGCAGCTTGGGACGGAACCCAACTAATGAAAAACTGTTTTTT.

This clonotype was counted a few times. The V call is TRBV7-3, the J call TRBJ1-2; D is unclear. The V gene lost 5 bases and the J gene lost 5 bases, with 9 bases spanning the gap. Germline V lookup: CDR1 SGHTA, CDR2 FQGTGA. The CDR3 totals 12 residues. The CDR3 DNA sequence: TGTGCCAGCAGCGACGGGAGTTATGGCTACACCTTC. This sequence encodes CASSDGSYGYTF.

The gene calls are TRBV11-2 and TRBJ1-2; 7 nucleotides agree with TRBD1. This CDR3 contains 14 residues. The J segment lost 3 bases and the V segment lost 5 bases, leaving 6 bases of the junction unmatched. Per the germline V gene, CDR1 is SGHAT and CDR2 is FQNNGV. CDR3 sequence: CASSSAGQYYGYTF. CDR3 sequence (DNA): TGTGCCAGCAGCAGCGCGGGACAGTACTATGGCTACACCTTC.

In its sample, this clonotype was seen many times. The gene calls are TRBV7-9 and TRBJ1-1, with 7 bases identical to TRBD1. The V segment lost 5 bases and the J segment 12 bases; nucleotides outside the gene matches: 12. Germline V gene sequence: CDR1 SEHNR, CDR2 FQNEAQ (reference sequence). The length of the CDR3 is 13 residues. Here the CDR3 reads CASSAGDSPLPFF. The CDR3 region has the DNA TGTGCCAGCAGCGCCGGGGACAGCCCGTTACCTTTCTTT.